Given below is one T cell receptor beta chain in context. This table comes from immunoSEQ multiplex PCR, and its TCRdb copy is limited to in-frame clones, with some not included. The sample gives roughly 140,000 clones, 80% to 90% of which show up once; around 8% is in the top ten. These data originate in a study of blood T cell repertoires in COVID-19. Study details: Samples taken during acute and convalescent COVID-19 were collected in the United States, Italy and Spain. In each case, the material was cDNA or gDNA derived from T cells, B-cell-depleted T cells, or PBMCs.

Germline CDR1 SGDLS, CDR2 YYNGEE. J lost 5 bases, V lost 0 bases, and 10 bases had no gene match. The CDR3 has 16 amino acids. Sequencing was carried out using peripheral blood. The gene calls are TRBV9 and TRBJ2-5; 7 bases match TRBD1. The receptor's source is a woman aged 60-75 years with COVID-19, enrolled during active disease. For the CDR3, the DNA is TGTGCCAGCAGCGTAGGGGGACAGCCCCGGCGGGAGACCCAGTACTTC. Translated, it gives CASSVGGQPRRETQYF.